The T cell receptor (beta chain) described here comes from a study of technical replicates of blood from a handful of donors. Germline loops: CDR1 MNHNS, CDR2 SASEGT. The CDR3 runs to 19 residues. The junction had 6 bases not matched to a gene; V was cut back by 4 bases and J by 0 bases. Assay: immunoSEQ multiplex PCR; the TCRdb copy retains only in-frame clones and omits some. Among 65,000 to 75,000 clones listed, about 90% were seen once. This clone appeared a few times. The receptor comes from a human donor in good health. Some clones in this sample may be carry-over from other donors' samples. The chain recombines TRBV6-1 with TRBJ2-1, with 16 bases lining up with TRBD2. The sequenced sample was PBMCs. Written as DNA, the CDR3 is TGTGCCAGCAGTGGGGGACTAGCGGGAGGGCGTAGCTCCTACAATGAGCAGTTCTTC. Protein product: CASSGGLAGGRSSYNEQFF.